Presented here are 24 T cell receptor beta chains from one specimen sequenced in a study of T cell changes during pregnancy in multiple sclerosis. TCRdb's table, derived via immunoSEQ multiplex PCR, lists solely in-frame clones and lacks some. The sample has approximately 97,000 clones, less than 95% seen once. The sample in question was peripheral blood, obtained in the second trimester of pregnancy. The receptors come from a female donor in good health, enrolled as a control in a pregnancy study.

The J gene is TRBJ2-1, the V gene TRBV7-6, with 10 nucleotides matching TRBD2. The CDR3 runs 16 residues. V shed 5 bases and J 4 bases; nucleotides not matched to a gene: 8. Germline-derived CDR1 and CDR2 are SGHVS and FNYEAQ. The CDR3 loop reads CASSPRRAGGYNEQFF. The CDR3 DNA follows: TGTGCCAGCAGCCCGAGGCGAGCGGGGGGGTACAATGAGCAGTTCTTC.

The chain recombines TRBV7-9 with TRBJ2-7, with D unresolved. The V gene lost 3 bases and the J gene lost 0 bases, with 3 bases spanning the gap. Per germline, CDR1 SEHNR and CDR2 FQNEAQ (reference sequence). The CDR3 covers 12 residues. CDR3 residues: CASSLSSYEQYF. The CDR3 DNA follows: TGTGCCAGCAGCTTGAGCTCCTACGAGCAGTACTTC.

This clone appeared a single time. This rearrangement joins TRBV4-2 to TRBJ1-4; 12 nucleotides agree with TRBD1. This CDR3 comprises 15 residues. In germline, CDR1 is LGHNA, CDR2 YNFKEQ. With 4 bases clipped from V and 8 bases from J, the junction kept 5 bases outside the gene matches. The DNA for the CDR3 is TGTGCCAGCAGCCTGGGGGACAGGGGGCGAGAAAAACTGTTTTTT. This sequence encodes CASSLGDRGREKLFF.

This clone was seen once. The gene calls are TRBV7-2 and TRBJ2-7; 11 nucleotides match TRBD2. Germline V lookup: CDR1 SGHTA, CDR2 FQGNSA. The CDR3 has 15 amino acids. The trim removed 6 bases at V and 0 bases at J, leaving 4 bases unmatched. The CDR3 protein is CASRAGTSGSYEQYF. The CDR3, as DNA: TGTGCCAGCAGAGCCGGGACTAGCGGCTCCTACGAGCAGTACTTC.

The rearrangement joins TRBV7-2 to TRBJ1-5, with 8 bases that match TRBD1. The germline gives CDR1 SGHTA, CDR2 FQGNSA. CDR3 length equals 15 residues. Trimming took 5 bases from V and 3 from J; bases not matched to a gene: 6. Here the CDR3 reads CASSPRTGINQPQHF. As DNA, the CDR3 is TGTGCCAGCAGCCCCCGGACAGGGATCAATCAGCCCCAGCATTTT.

This chain uses TRBV7-9 with TRBJ2-7; D might be TRBD1 (5 bases). V dropped 5 bases and J dropped 3 bases, with 14 bases sitting between them. Germline assignment: CDR1 SEHNR and CDR2 FQNEAQ (reference sequence). This CDR3 is built from 14 residues. The CDR3 reads CASSLGSGRYEQYF. In DNA, the CDR3 is TGTGCCAGCAGCCTAGGGTCAGGGCGCTACGAGCAGTACTTC.

This chain links TRBV6-6 with TRBJ2-7, with 8 bases identical to TRBD1. The CDR3 spans 13 residues. V gave up 8 bases and J gave up 3 bases; unmatched junction bases: 6. CDR1 MNHNY and CDR2 SVGAGI come from the germline V gene (reference sequence). CDR3 nucleotide sequence: TGTGCCAGCGATTCCGGACAGGGCTACGAGCAGTACTTC. Translated, it gives CASDSGQGYEQYF.

J is TRBJ1-2 and V is TRBV27, with unresolved D. The V gene lost 2 bases and the J gene lost 3 bases, with 7 bases spanning the gap. Germline CDR1 reads MNHEY; CDR2 reads SMNVEV (reference sequence). This CDR3 spans 13 amino acids. CDR3 bases: TGTGCCAGCAGTTTACGGGGTTACTATGGCTACACCTTC. Its translation is CASSLRGYYGYTF.

The chain recombines TRBV14 with TRBJ2-7; 7 positions match TRBD2. From germline, CDR1 is SGHDN and CDR2 FVKESK. The CDR3 is made up of 17 amino acids. V trimming: 4 bases; J trimming: 2 bases; junction bases outside the gene matches: 14. The CDR3 spells CASSPPWAGDFTYEQYF. CDR3 sequence (DNA): TGTGCCAGCAGCCCGCCCTGGGCGGGGGACTTTACCTACGAGCAGTACTTC.

In this sample, this clone turned up once. The V and J genes are TRBV27 and TRBJ2-3; 9 bases are shared with TRBD2. The germline V gene has CDR1 MNHEY and CDR2 SMNVEV (reference sequence). J gave up 2 bases and V 2 bases, and 8 bases lay outside the gene matches. The CDR3 is 17 residues long. DNA of the CDR3: TGTGCCAGCAGTTTAATCGGTCTAGCGGGAATCACAGATACGCAGTATTTT. It encodes CASSLIGLAGITDTQYF.

The V call is TRBV6-1, the J call TRBJ1-1; no firm D call. CDR1 is MNHNS and CDR2 is SASEGT in the germline V gene. Deletions cut 1 base from V and 3 bases from J, with 6 bases between. The CDR3 has 13 amino acids. The CDR3 DNA reads as TGTGCCAGCAGTGAAGTTCGTGACACTGAAGCTTTCTTT. Translated, it gives CASSEVRDTEAFF.

The V and J genes are TRBV4-3 and TRBJ1-1; D possibly corresponds to TRBD1 (6 bases). Trimming took 4 bases from V and 4 from J, leaving 7 bases between them. The germline gives CDR1 LGHNA, CDR2 YSLEER. The length of the CDR3 is 12 residues. The chain's CDR3 is CASSLRGTEAFF. In DNA form, the CDR3 reads TGCGCCAGCAGCCTCAGGGGCACTGAAGCTTTCTTT.

This chain links TRBV28 with TRBJ1-2; 7 bases line up with TRBD1. With V trimmed by 4 bases and J by 1 base, 12 bases remained unmatched. The CDR3 has 17 amino acids. Germline CDR1 and CDR2: MDHEN and SYDVKM. CDR3 region: CASSSAGTDFSNYGYTF. CDR3 nucleotides: TGTGCCAGCAGTTCTGCCGGGACAGACTTCAGTAACTATGGCTACACCTTC.

This clone is a singleton in its sample. This rearrangement joins TRBV5-6 to TRBJ2-1, with D perhaps TRBD2 (6 bases). This CDR3 region has 14 residues. The germline V gene has CDR1 SGHDT and CDR2 YYEEEE. V lost 2 bases to trimming and J lost 6 bases, with 12 bases between them. The CDR3 nucleotides are TGTGCCAGCAGCTTAGAGCGGGCGGGCAATGAGCAGTTCTTC. Protein: CASSLERAGNEQFF.

As regards this clone: In the same sample, other DNA sequences code for this CDR3. CDR3 coding DNA: TGTGCCAGCAGTTTATCCGGGGAGACCCAGTACTTC. The encoded protein is CASSLSGETQYF. The chain has TRBV27 and TRBJ2-5; D uncertain. V was pared by 0 bases and J by 5 bases, with 4 bases between. This CDR3 is built from 12 residues. Germline V lookup: CDR1 MNHEY, CDR2 SMNVEV (reference sequence).

The count of this clone is one. The chain employs TRBV7-2 and TRBJ1-1; 7 nucleotides line up with TRBD1. V was pared by 5 bases and J by 4 bases, with 10 bases of the junction left unmatched. The CDR3 spans 15 residues. Per germline, CDR1 SGHTA and CDR2 FQGNSA. CDR3 region: CASSPTGTELTEAFF. Here the CDR3 DNA reads TGTGCCAGCAGCCCGACCGGGACAGAACTCACTGAAGCTTTCTTT.

This sequence joins TRBV5-1 and TRBJ1-6; a weak D match, TRBD1 (5 bases). The germline V and J ends were trimmed by 3 bases and 3 bases, with 13 bases remaining between them. Germline V gene data show CDR1 as SGHRS and CDR2 as YFSETQ. CDR3 length: 16 residues. The CDR3 DNA reads as TGCGCCAGCAGCTGGGCGGCAGGGAACTATAATTCACCCCTCCACTTT. It encodes CASSWAAGNYNSPLHF.

The CDR3 sequence: CASTDRAGVNTIYF. The CDR3 coding sequence is TGTGCCAGCACTGACAGGGCGGGAGTGAACACCATATATTTT. The V gene is TRBV6-1, the J gene TRBJ1-3; 7 nucleotides agree with TRBD1. The CDR3 contains 14 residues. V trimming: 7 bases; J trimming: 7 bases; junction bases outside the gene matches: 10. The germline V gene has CDR1 MNHNS and CDR2 SASEGT.

There are a few counts of this clone. The chain's CDR3 is CASSPETGNYGYTF. CDR3 bases: TGCGCCAGCAGCCCCGAGACAGGGAACTATGGCTACACCTTC. This chain joins TRBV5-1 and TRBJ1-2, with TRBD1 matching over 7 bases. The CDR3 is 14 residues long. CDR1 and CDR2 (germline): SGHRS, YFSETQ. V shed 4 bases and J 2 bases; nucleotides not matched to a gene: 5.

The rearrangement links TRBV10-3 to TRBJ1-4; a weak D match, TRBD1 (6 bases). Germline V gene lookup returns CDR1 ENHRY and CDR2 SYGVKD. The ends were cut back, 3 bases at V and 7 bases at J, with 12 bases in the middle. The CDR3 consists of 14 residues. Here the CDR3 reads CAISDGRGTEKLFF. The CDR3, as DNA: TGTGCCATCAGTGACGGCAGGGGCACTGAAAAACTGTTTTTT.

The chain is built from TRBV7-2 and TRBJ2-5; D is unclear. Germline-derived CDR1 and CDR2 are SGHTA and FQGNSA. This CDR3 spans 13 amino acids. The V end was cut by 7 bases, the J end by 3 bases, with 12 bases between. In DNA, the CDR3 is TGTGCCAGCACCGTGCGCCCGAAAGAGACCCAGTACTTC. It yields the protein CASTVRPKETQYF.

The V and J genes are TRBV7-2 and TRBJ2-7; 8 nucleotides agree with TRBD2. V shed 6 bases and J 3 bases; nucleotides not matched to a gene: 7. Germline values: CDR1 SGHTA, CDR2 FQGNSA. This CDR3 has 14 amino acids. The CDR3 protein is CASSQRSGSYEQYF. The CDR3 nucleotides are TGTGCCAGCAGTCAACGAAGCGGGAGCTACGAGCAGTACTTC.

This chain links TRBV18 with TRBJ1-2, with D maybe TRBD1 (6 bases). Germline CDR1 KGHSH, CDR2 LQKENI. The CDR3 covers 14 residues. V shed 5 bases and J shed 8 bases, with 18 bases lying between them. CDR3 sequence (DNA): TGTGCCAGCTCAGAATCAGGGGCGGTACGCGGCTACACCTTC. This translates into CASSESGAVRGYTF.

The genes are TRBV14 and TRBJ1-6, with TRBD1 matching over 9 bases. CDR1 is SGHDN and CDR2 is FVKESK in the germline V gene. This CDR3 is built from 14 residues. The V segment lost 2 bases and the J segment 10 bases; nucleotides outside the gene matches: 3. The CDR3 DNA follows: TGTGCCAGCAGCCAAACAGGGGGCGGCTCACCCCTCCACTTT. Protein product: CASSQTGGGSPLHF.